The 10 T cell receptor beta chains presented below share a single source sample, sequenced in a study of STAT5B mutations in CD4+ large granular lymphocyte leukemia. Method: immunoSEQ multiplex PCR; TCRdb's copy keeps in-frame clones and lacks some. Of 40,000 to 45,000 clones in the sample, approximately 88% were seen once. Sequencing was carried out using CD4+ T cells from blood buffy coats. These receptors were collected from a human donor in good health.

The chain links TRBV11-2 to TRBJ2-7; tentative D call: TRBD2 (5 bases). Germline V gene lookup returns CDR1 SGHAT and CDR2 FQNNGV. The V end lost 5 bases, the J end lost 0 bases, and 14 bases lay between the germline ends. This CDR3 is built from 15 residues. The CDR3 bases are TGTGCCAGCAGCCGGACTGACCAAAGCTCCTACGAGCAGTACTTC. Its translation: CASSRTDQSSYEQYF.

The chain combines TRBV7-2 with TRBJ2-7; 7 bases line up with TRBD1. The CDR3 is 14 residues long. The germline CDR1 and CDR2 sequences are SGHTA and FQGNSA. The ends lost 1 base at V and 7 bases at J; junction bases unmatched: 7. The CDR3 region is CASSLGQGVGEQYF. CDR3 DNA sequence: TGTGCCAGCAGCTTAGGACAGGGTGTTGGGGAGCAGTACTTC.

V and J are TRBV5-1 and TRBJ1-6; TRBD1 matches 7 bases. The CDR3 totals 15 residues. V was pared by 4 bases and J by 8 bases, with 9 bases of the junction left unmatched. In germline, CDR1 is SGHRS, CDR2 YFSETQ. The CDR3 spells CASSIQGTVHSPLHF. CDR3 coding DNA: TGCGCCAGCAGCATACAGGGGACAGTGCATTCACCCCTCCACTTT.

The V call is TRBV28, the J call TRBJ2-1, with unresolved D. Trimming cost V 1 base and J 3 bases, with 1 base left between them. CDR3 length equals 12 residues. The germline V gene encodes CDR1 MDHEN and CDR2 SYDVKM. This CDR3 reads CASSLFYNEQFF. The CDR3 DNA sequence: TGTGCCAGCAGTTTATTCTACAATGAGCAGTTCTTC.

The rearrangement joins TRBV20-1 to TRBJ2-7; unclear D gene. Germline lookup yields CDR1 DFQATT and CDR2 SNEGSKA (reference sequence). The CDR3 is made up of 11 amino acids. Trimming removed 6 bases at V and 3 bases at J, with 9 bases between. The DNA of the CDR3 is TGCAGTGCAAGTCCTCTCTACGAGCAGTACTTC. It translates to CSASPLYEQYF.

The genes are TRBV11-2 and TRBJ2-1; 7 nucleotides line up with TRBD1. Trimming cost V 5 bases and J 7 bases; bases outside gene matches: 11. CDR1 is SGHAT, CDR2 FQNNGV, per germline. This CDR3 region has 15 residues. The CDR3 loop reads CASSENRGPVNEQFF. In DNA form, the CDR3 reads TGTGCCAGCAGCGAAAACAGGGGTCCTGTGAATGAGCAGTTCTTC.

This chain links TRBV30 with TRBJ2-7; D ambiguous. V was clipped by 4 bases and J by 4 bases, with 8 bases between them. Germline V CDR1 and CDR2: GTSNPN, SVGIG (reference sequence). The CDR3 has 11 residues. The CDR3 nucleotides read TGTGCCTGGACCAGCGCGTACGAGCAGTACTTC. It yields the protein CAWTSAYEQYF.

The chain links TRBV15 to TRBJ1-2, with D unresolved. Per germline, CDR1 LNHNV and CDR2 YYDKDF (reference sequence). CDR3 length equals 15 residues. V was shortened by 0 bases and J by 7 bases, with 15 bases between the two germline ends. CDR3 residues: CATSRDLEGNGGYTF. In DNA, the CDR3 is TGTGCCACCAGCAGAGATCTTGAGGGAAATGGTGGCTACACCTTC.

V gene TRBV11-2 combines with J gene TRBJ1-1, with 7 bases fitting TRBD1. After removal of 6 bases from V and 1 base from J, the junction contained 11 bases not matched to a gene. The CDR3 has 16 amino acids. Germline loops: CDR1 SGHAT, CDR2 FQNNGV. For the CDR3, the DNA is TGTGCCAGCAGTTTAAGGGCCAGGACAGGGAACACTGAAGCTTTCTTT. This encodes CASSLRARTGNTEAFF.

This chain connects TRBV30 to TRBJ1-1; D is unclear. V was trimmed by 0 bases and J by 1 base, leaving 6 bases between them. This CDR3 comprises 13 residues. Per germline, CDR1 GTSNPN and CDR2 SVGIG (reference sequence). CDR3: CAWSVGRNTEAFF. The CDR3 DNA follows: TGTGCCTGGAGTGTAGGTAGGAACACTGAAGCTTTCTTT.